The next 17 T cell receptor beta chains were all read from a single sample in a study of blood T cell repertoires in COVID-19. Profiled with immunoSEQ multiplex PCR; TCRdb holds only in-frame clones, not every one. The sample contains some 83,000 clones, 65% to 90% of which appear only once. Material for sequencing was peripheral blood. The receptors stem from a man aged 80 or over with acute or convalescent COVID-19.

The chain is built from TRBV6-2 or TRBV6-3 and TRBJ2-2; perhaps TRBD2 as D (6 bases). Germline values: CDR1 MNHEY, CDR2 SVGEGT. CDR3 length: 15 residues. The V end lost 6 bases, the J end lost 0 bases, and 11 bases lay between the germline ends. CDR3 sequence: CASSEQRANTGELFF. CDR3 coding DNA: TGTGCCAGCAGCGAGCAGCGGGCGAACACCGGGGAGCTGTTTTTT.

The V gene is TRBV20-1, the J gene TRBJ2-1; 11 positions match TRBD2. The ends lost 3 bases at V and 8 bases at J; junction bases unmatched: 6. The CDR3 sequence is 14 residues long. Germline V gene lookup returns CDR1 DFQATT and CDR2 SNEGSKA (reference sequence). The CDR3 DNA sequence: TGCAGTGCTAGTCTTAGCGGGAGGGTAGATGAGCAGTTCTTC. It specifies CSASLSGRVDEQFF.

This sequence joins TRBV6-1 and TRBJ1-5; no firm D call. Germline CDR1 reads MNHNS; CDR2 reads SASEGT. V was cut by 2 bases and J by 4 bases, with 12 bases left in between. CDR3 size: 15 residues. The CDR3, as DNA: TGTGCCAGCAGTGAACGGAGGCTGATAAATCAGCCCCAGCATTTT. It is translated as CASSERRLINQPQHF.

The chain employs TRBV9 and TRBJ2-1; 10 bases fit TRBD1. Germline CDR1 SGDLS, CDR2 YYNGEE. The V segment lost 4 bases and the J segment 5 bases; nucleotides outside the gene matches: 9. The CDR3 spans 16 residues. Written as DNA, the CDR3 is TGTGCCAGCAGCACCCGGGACAGGGGTTACCACAATGAGCAGTTCTTC. It translates to CASSTRDRGYHNEQFF.

V and J are TRBV6-4 and TRBJ1-1; no firm D call. The CDR3 totals 13 residues. V lost 4 bases and J 2 bases, leaving 8 bases between the germline ends. Germline lookup yields CDR1 MRHNA and CDR2 SNTAGT. The CDR3 here is CASSVQLNTEAFF. The DNA of the CDR3 is TGTGCCAGCAGTGTTCAGTTAAACACTGAAGCTTTCTTT.

The CDR3 bases are TGTGCCAGCTCACCGACAGGGAGGGAAGCTTTCTTT. It is translated as CASSPTGREAFF. V usage is TRBV18 and J usage is TRBJ1-1; 7 positions agree with TRBD1. CDR3 length: 12 residues. The ends lost 3 bases at V and 8 bases at J; junction bases unmatched: 3. CDR1 is KGHSH, CDR2 LQKENI, per germline.

This chain uses TRBV29-1 with TRBJ2-3; 10 bases align to TRBD2. V dropped 7 bases and J dropped 3; count of bases not matched to a gene: 7. The CDR3 extends over 14 amino acids. From germline, CDR1 is SQVTM and CDR2 ANQGSEA. CDR3 in amino acids: CSDQTSGWTDTQYF. In DNA, the CDR3 is TGCAGCGACCAGACTAGCGGGTGGACAGATACGCAGTATTTT.

The chain carries TRBV18 and TRBJ2-1, with 8 positions matching TRBD2. The CDR3 is made up of 18 amino acids. In germline, CDR1 is KGHSH, CDR2 LQKENI. The V gene end was trimmed by 3 bases and the J gene end by 0 bases; junction bases not matched to a gene: 10. Written as DNA, the CDR3 is TGTGCCAGCTCACCCCCCGGCGTAGCGGGAAGCTCCTACAATGAGCAGTTCTTC. It encodes CASSPPGVAGSSYNEQFF.

This rearrangement joins TRBV11-1 to TRBJ2-1; TRBD2 matches 7 bases. V lost 0 bases and J lost 5; bases outside the gene matches: 10. CDR3 length: 17 amino acids. Germline V gene sequence: CDR1 SGHAT, CDR2 FQDESV (reference sequence). This CDR3 reads CASSLALSASGHNEQFF. For the CDR3, the DNA is TGTGCCAGCAGCTTAGCCTTGTCCGCTAGCGGCCACAATGAGCAGTTCTTC.

The chain has TRBV7-9 and TRBJ2-5; TRBD2 agrees at 12 bases. Germline V CDR1 and CDR2: SEHNR, FQNEAQ (reference sequence). V shed 5 bases and J 0 bases; nucleotides not matched to a gene: 4. The CDR3 length is 16 residues. CDR3 amino acids: CASSPRTSGNQETQYF. CDR3 DNA: TGTGCCAGCAGCCCGAGGACTAGCGGGAACCAAGAGACCCAGTACTTC.

This clone was detected a few times. The chain combines TRBV5-1 with TRBJ1-3; 12 positions agree with TRBD1. CDR1 SGHRS and CDR2 YFSETQ come from the germline V gene. This CDR3 contains 17 residues. J lost 3 bases, V lost 4 bases, and 8 bases had no gene match. The chain's CDR3 is CASSTGQGASVGNTIYF. CDR3 nucleotides: TGCGCCAGCAGCACGGGACAGGGGGCTTCAGTTGGAAACACCATATATTTT.

The chain combines TRBV25-1 with TRBJ1-4, with 7 positions matching TRBD1. The CDR3 extends over 14 amino acids. CDR1 is MGHDK and CDR2 is SYGVNS in the germline V gene. V lost 5 bases to trimming and J lost 6 bases; unmatched junction nucleotides: 6. The CDR3 region is CASSNTGVDEKLFF. For the CDR3, the DNA is TGTGCCAGCAGTAATACAGGGGTTGATGAAAAACTGTTTTTT.

The chain carries TRBV19 and TRBJ1-4; no clear D. The ends were cut back, 3 bases at V and 0 bases at J, with 8 bases in the middle. Germline CDR1 is LNHDA and CDR2 is SQIVND (reference sequence). The CDR3 runs 15 residues. The CDR3 coding sequence is TGTGCCAGTAGTATTCTGGGAGCAACTAATGAAAAACTGTTTTTT. Translation gives CASSILGATNEKLFF.

The chain combines TRBV6-6 with TRBJ2-7; the match to TRBD2 covers 14 bases. The CDR3 loop spans 16 amino acids. V shed 5 bases and J 5 bases; nucleotides not matched to a gene: 8. Per the germline V gene, CDR1 is MNHNY and CDR2 is SVGAGI (reference sequence). In DNA, the CDR3 is TGTGCCAGCAGTCCGCCGGGACTAGCGGGAGACCACGAGCAGTACTTC. It yields the protein CASSPPGLAGDHEQYF.

The sample holds a few counts of this clone. The chain uses TRBV19 and TRBJ2-2, with TRBD2 identical over 7 bases. J was trimmed by 5 bases and V by 4 bases; bases with no gene match: 4. Germline V gene lookup returns CDR1 LNHDA and CDR2 SQIVND (reference sequence). The CDR3 runs 14 residues. The DNA of the CDR3 is TGTGCCAGTAGTAAGCGGGAAGTTACCGGGGAGCTGTTTTTT. As protein: CASSKREVTGELFF.

This clone was observed a single time. The chain combines TRBV7-2 with TRBJ1-5; D may be TRBD1 (6 bases). V was shortened by 5 bases and J by 5 bases, with 16 bases between the two germline ends. This CDR3 contains 15 residues. The V gene's germline CDR1 is SGHTA and CDR2 FQGNSA. DNA of the CDR3: TGTGCCAGCAGCCTAAACCAGGGGAGCGATCAGCCCCAGCATTTT. This sequence encodes CASSLNQGSDQPQHF.

The chain combines TRBV20-1 with TRBJ2-7; the D is unclear. This CDR3 has 11 residues. The V end lost 6 bases, the J end lost 2 bases, and 8 bases lay between the germline ends. CDR1 and CDR2 (germline): DFQATT, SNEGSKA (reference sequence). CDR3 region: CSATDTYEQYF. The CDR3 DNA is TGCAGTGCCACCGACACCTACGAGCAGTACTTC.